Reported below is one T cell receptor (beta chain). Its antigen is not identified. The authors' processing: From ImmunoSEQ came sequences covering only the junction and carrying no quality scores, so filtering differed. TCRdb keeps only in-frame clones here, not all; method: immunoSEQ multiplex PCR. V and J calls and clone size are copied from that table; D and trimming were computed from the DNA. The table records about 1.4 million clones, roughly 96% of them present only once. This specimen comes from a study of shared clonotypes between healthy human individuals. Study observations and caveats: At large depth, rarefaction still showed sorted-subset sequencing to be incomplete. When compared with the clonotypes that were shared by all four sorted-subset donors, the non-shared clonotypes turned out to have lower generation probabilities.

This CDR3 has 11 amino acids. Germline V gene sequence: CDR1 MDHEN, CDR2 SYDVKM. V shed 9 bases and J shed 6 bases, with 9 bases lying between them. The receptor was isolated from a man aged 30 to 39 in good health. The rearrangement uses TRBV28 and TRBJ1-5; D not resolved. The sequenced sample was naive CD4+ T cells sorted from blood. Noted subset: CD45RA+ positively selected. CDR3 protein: CASQDLQPQHF. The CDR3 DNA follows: TGTGCCAGTCAGGACCTTCAGCCCCAGCATTTT.